This T cell receptor (beta chain) was captured by sequencing in a study of cytomegalovirus exposure and HLA in healthy donors. In this sample, this clone turned up once. PCR amplification relied on 60 Vbeta primers (plus 13 Jbeta primers). The protocol was immunoSEQ multiplex PCR, while the TCRdb copy is restricted to in-frame clones and leaves out a portion. This table has more than 80,000 clones, just over 70% appearing once. CDR1 is SGHRS and CDR2 is YFSETQ in the germline V gene. Trimming at V came to 5 bases and at J to 7 bases, leaving 6 bases not matched to a gene. This CDR3 has 14 amino acids.

The receptor was isolated from a boy aged 10-17 years in good health and CMV-seronegative. Sequencing input: PBMCs. This chain connects TRBV5-1 to TRBJ2-2; TRBD2 matches 9 bases. The CDR3 region has the DNA TGCGCCAGCAGGACTAGCGGTTCATTCGGGGAGCTGTTTTTT. Translating gives CASRTSGSFGELFF.